This TCR beta chain stems from a study of memory CD4+ T cells and cytomegalovirus serostatus. The CDR3 extends over 15 amino acids. Germline-derived CDR1 and CDR2 are MNHEY and SVGAGI. The J segment lost 0 bases and the V segment lost 5 bases, leaving 7 bases of the junction unmatched. The sort gate was single viable CD3+CD4+CD8-CD45RO+ cells for memory CD4+ T cells. Whole-study results and caveats: Suggested: most of the CMV-linked TCR signature lies in CD4+ memory cells.

Notes on this clone: Its antigen is undetermined.

TCRdb's table, derived via immunoSEQ multiplex PCR, lists solely in-frame clones and lacks some. The data hold around 50,000 clones, with roughly 77% observed a single time. This TCR was recovered from an adult in good health and CMV-seronegative. Sequenced: memory CD4+ T cells from blood. The chain links TRBV6-5 to TRBJ2-7, with 7 bases fitting TRBD1. CDR3 in DNA: TGTGCCAGCAGTGTATCCGGGACAGTCTCCTACGAGCAGTACTTC. The encoded protein is CASSVSGTVSYEQYF.